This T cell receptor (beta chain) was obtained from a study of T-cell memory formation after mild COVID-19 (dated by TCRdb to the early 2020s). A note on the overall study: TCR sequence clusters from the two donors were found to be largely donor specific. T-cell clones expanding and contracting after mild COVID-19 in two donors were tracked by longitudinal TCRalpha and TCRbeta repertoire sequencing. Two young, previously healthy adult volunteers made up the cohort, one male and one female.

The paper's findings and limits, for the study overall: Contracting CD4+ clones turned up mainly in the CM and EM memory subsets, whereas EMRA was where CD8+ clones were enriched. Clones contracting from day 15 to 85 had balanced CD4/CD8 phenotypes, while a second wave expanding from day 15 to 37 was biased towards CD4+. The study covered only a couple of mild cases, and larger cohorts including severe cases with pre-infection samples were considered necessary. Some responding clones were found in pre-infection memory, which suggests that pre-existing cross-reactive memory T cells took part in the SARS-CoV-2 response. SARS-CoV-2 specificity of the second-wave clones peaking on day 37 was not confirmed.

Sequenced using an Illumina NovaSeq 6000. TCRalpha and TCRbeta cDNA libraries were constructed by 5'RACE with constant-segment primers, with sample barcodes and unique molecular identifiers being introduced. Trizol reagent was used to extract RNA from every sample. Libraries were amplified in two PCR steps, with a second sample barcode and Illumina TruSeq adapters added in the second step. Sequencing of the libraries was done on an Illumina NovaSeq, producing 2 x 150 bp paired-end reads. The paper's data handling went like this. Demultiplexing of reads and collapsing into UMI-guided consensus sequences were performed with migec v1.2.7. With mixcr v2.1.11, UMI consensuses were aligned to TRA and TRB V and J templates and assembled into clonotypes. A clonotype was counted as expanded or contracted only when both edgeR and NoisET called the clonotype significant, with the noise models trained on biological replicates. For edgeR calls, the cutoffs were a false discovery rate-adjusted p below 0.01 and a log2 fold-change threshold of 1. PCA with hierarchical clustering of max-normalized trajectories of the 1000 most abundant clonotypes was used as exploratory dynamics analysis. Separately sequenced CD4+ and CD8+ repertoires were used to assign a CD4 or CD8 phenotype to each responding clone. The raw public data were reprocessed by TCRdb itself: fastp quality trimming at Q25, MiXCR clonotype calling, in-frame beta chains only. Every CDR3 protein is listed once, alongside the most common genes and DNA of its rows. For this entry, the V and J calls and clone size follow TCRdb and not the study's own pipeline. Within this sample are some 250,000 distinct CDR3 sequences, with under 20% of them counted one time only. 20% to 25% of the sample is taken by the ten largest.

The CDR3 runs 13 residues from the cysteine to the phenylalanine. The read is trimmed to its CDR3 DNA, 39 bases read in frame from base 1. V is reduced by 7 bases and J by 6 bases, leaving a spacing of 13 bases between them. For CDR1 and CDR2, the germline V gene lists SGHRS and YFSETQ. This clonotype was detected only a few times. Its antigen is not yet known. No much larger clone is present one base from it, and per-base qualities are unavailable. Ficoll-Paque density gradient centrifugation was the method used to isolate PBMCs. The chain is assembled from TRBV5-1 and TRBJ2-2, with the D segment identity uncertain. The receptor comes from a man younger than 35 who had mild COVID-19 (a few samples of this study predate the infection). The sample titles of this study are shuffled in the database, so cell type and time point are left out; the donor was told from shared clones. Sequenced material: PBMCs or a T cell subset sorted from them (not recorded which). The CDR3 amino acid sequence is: CASSLTSPGELFF. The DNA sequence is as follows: TGCGCCAGCTCCCTGACCAGTCCCGGGGAGCTGTTTTTT.